The clone carrying this T cell receptor (beta chain) has a handful of counts. Its antigen remains unknown. The data stem from a study of shared clonotypes between healthy human individuals. Turning to the study itself: Aged 18 to 49, the donors were two women and three men. Plates per donor: three CD4 naive, three CD4 memory, two CD8 naive, one CD8 memory.

Over several immunoSEQ plates, each subset's genomic DNA was distributed in even portions. Assay used: immunoSEQ multiplex PCR; TCRdb lists only in-frame clones, some missing. The profile shows 550,000 to 800,000 clones, 74% of them singletons. Germline V CDR1 and CDR2: GTSNPN, SVGIG (reference sequence). CDR3 length: 12 amino acids. V was clipped by 3 bases and J by 8 bases; unmatched bases: 3. Study-level findings and limits: Rarefaction analysis demonstrated incomplete sorted-subset sequencing notwithstanding large depth.

This chain connects TRBV30 to TRBJ1-2; 10 nucleotides agree with TRBD1. This receptor was identified in a woman aged 25-40 years in good health. Sequencing was carried out using memory CD4+ T cells sorted from blood. Subset of the sample: CD45RA-negative fraction. The CDR3, as DNA: TGTGCCTGGAGGACAGGGGGCCTAGGCTACACCTTC. It encodes CAWRTGGLGYTF. The full variable domain, in which reference TRBV30 and TRBJ1-2 provide the parts outside the CDR3, is SQTIHQWPATLVQPVGSPLSLECTVEGTSNPNLYWYRQAAGRGLQLLFYSVGIGQISSEVPQNLSASRPQDRQFILSSKKLLLSDSGFYLCAWRTGGLGYTFGSGTRLTVV.